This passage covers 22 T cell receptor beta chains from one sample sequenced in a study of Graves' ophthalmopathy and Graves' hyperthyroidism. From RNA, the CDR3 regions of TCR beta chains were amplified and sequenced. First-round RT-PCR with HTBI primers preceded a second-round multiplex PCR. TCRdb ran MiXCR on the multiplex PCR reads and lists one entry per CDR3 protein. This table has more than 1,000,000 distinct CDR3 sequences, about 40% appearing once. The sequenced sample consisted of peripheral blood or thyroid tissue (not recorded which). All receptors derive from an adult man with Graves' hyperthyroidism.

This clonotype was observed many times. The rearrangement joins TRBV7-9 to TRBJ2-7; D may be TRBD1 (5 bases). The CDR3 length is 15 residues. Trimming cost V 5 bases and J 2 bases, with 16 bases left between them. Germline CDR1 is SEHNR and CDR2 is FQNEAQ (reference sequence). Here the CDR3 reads CASSQTDIQTYEQYF. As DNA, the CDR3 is TGTGCCAGCAGCCAGACAGATATCCAGACCTACGAGCAGTACTTC.

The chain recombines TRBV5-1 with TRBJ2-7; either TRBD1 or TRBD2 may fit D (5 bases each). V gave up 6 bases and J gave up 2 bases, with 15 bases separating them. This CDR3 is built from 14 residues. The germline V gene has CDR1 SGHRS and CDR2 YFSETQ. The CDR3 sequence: CASKTAALTYEQYF. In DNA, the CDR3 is TGCGCCAGCAAGACAGCGGCCCTAACCTACGAGCAGTACTTC. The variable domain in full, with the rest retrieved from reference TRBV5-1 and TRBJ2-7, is KAGVTQTPRYLIKTRGQQVTLSCSPISGHRSVSWYQQTPGQGLQFLFEYFSETQRNKGNFPGRFSGRQFSNSRSEMNVSTLELGDSALYLCASKTAALTYEQYFGPGTRLTVT.

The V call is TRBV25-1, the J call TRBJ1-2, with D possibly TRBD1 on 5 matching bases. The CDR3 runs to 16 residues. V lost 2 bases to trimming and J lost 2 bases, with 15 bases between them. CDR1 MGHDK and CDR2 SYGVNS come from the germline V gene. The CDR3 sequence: CASSEGGSMGNYGYTF. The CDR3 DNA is TGTGCCAGCAGTGAAGGGGGATCCATGGGGAACTATGGCTACACCTTC.

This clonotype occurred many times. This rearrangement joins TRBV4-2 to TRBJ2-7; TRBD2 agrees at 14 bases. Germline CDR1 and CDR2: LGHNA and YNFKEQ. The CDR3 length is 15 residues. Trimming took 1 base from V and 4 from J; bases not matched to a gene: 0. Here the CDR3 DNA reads TGTGCCAGCAGCCAAGGACTAGCGGGAGGGTACGAGCAGTACTTC. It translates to CASSQGLAGGYEQYF.

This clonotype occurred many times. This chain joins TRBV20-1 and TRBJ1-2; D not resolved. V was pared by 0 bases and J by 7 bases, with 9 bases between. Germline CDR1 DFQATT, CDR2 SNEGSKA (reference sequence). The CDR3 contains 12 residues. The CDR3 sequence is CSARDPRSGYTF. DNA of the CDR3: TGCAGTGCTAGAGATCCGAGGTCTGGCTACACCTTC.

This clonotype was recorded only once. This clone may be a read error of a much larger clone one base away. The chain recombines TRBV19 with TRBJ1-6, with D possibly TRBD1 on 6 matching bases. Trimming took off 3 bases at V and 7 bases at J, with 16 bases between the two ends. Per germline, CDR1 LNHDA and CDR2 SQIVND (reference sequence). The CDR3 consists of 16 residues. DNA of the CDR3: TGTGCCAGTAGTATCCCGGGCGGGAGGGGGAATTCACCCCTCCACTTT. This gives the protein CASSIPGGRGNSPLHF.

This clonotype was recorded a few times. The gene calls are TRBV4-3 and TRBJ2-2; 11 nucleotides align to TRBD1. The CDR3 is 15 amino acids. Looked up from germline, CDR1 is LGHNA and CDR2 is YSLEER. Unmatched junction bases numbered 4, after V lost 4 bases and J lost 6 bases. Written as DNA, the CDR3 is TGCGCCAGCAGCCTAGGACAGGGGGCCGCCGGGGAGCTGTTTTTT. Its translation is CASSLGQGAAGELFF.

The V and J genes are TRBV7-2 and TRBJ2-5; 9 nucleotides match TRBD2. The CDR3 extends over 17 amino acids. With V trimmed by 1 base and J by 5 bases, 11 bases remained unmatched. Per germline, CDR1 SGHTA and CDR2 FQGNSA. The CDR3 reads CASSLVRLAELRETQYF. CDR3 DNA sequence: TGTGCCAGCAGCTTAGTACGACTAGCGGAGCTTCGGGAGACCCAGTACTTC.

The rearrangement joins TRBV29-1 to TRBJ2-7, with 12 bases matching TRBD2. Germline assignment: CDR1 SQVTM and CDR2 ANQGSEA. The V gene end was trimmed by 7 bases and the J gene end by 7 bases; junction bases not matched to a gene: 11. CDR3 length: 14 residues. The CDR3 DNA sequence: TGCAGCGCTCTCCTAGCGGGAGGGCCACGAGAGCAGTACTTC. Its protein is CSALLAGGPREQYF.

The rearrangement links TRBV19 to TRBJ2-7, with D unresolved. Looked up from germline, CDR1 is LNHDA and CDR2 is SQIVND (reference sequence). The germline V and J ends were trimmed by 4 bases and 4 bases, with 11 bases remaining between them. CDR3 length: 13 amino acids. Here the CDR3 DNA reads TGTGCCAGTAGTACAACGGCATATTACGAGCAGTACTTC. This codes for CASSTTAYYEQYF.

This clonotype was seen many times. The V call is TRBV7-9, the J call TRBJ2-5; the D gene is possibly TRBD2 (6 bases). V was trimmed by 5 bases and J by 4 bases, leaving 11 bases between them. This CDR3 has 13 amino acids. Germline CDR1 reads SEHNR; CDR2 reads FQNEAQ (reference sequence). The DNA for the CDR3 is TGTGCCAGCAGCCCGGGGGTAGTAGAGACCCAGTACTTC. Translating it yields CASSPGVVETQYF.

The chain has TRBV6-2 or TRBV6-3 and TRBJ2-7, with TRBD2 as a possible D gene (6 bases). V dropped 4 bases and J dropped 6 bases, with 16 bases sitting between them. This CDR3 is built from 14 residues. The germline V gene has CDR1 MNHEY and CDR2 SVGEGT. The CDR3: CASSSRESRVEQYF. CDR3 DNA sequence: TGTGCCAGCAGTTCTCGGGAGAGTCGAGTCGAGCAGTACTTC.

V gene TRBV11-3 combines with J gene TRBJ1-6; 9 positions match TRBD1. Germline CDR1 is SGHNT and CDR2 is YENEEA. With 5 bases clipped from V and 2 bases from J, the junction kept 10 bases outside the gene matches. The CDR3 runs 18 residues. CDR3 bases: TGTGCCAGCAGCCCCTTGGACAGGGGACCGACCTATAATTCACCCCTCCACTTT. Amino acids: CASSPLDRGPTYNSPLHF. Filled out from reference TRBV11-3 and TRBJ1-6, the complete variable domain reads EAGVVQSPRYKIIEKKQPVAFWCNPISGHNTLYWYLQNLGQGPELLIRYENEEAVDDSQLPKDRFSAERLKGVDSTLKIQPAELGDSAVYLCASSPLDRGPTYNSPLHFGNGTRLTVT.

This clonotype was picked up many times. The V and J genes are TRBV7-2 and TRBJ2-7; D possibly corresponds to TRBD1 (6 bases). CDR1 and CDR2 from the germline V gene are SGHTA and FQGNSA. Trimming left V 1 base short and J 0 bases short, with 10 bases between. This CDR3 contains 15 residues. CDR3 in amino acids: CASSLVGGSSYEQYF. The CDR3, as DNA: TGTGCCAGCAGCTTAGTAGGGGGAAGCTCCTACGAGCAGTACTTC.

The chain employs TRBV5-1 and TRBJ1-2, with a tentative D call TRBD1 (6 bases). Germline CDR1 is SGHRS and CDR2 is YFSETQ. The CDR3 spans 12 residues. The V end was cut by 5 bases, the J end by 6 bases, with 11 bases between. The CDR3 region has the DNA TGCGCCAGCAGTATTAACAGGGATGGCTACACCTTC. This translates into CASSINRDGYTF. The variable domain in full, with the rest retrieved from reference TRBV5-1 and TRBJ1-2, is KAGVTQTPRYLIKTRGQQVTLSCSPISGHRSVSWYQQTPGQGLQFLFEYFSETQRNKGNFPGRFSGRQFSNSRSEMNVSTLELGDSALYLCASSINRDGYTFGSGTRLTVV.

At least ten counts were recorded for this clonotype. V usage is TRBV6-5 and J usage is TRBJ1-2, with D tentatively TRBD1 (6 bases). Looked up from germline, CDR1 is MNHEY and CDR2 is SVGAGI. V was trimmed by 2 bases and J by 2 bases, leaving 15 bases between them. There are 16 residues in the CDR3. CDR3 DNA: TGTGCCAGCAGTTACGACGTTGCGGACAGAAACTATGGCTACACCTTC. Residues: CASSYDVADRNYGYTF.

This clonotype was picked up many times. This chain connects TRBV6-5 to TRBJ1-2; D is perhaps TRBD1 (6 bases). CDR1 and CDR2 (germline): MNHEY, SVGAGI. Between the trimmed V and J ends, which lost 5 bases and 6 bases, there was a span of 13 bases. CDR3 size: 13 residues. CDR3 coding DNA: TGTGCCAGCAGTCCCACAGGGTATGATGGCTACACCTTC. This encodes CASSPTGYDGYTF.

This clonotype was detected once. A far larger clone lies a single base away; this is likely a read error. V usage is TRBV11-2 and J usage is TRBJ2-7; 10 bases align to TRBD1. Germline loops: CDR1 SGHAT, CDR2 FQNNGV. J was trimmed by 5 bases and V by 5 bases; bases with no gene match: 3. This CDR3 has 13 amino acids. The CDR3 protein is CASSVGQGDEQYF. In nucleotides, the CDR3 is TGTGCCAGCAGCGTAGGACAGGGGGACGAGCAGTACTTC.

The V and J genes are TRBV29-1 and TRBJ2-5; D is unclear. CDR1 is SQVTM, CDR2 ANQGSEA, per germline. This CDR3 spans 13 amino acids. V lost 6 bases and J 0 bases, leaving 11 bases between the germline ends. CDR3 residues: CSVVNTNQETQYF. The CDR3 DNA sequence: TGCAGCGTCGTCAATACGAACCAAGAGACCCAGTACTTC.

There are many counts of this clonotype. The DNA of the CDR3 is TGTGCCAGCAGCTTAGACAGGGCTCCAACCGGGGAGCTGTTTTTT. It translates to CASSLDRAPTGELFF. This chain connects TRBV7-8 to TRBJ2-2; D perhaps matches TRBD1 (6 bases). V was cut by 1 base and J by 5 bases, with 11 bases left in between. This CDR3 region has 15 residues. Per germline, CDR1 SGHVS and CDR2 FQNEAQ.

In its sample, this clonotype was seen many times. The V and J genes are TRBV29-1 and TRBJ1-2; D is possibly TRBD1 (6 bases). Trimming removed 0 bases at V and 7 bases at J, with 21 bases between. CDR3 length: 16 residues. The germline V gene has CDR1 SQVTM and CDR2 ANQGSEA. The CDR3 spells CSVEDRWGGAGRGYTF. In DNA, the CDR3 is TGCAGCGTTGAAGATCGGTGGGGGGGCGCGGGCCGTGGCTACACCTTC.

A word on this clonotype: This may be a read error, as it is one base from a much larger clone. In DNA, the CDR3 is TGTGCCAGCAGCGTAGAGTCCAGGATCACTGAAGCTTTCTTT. Protein: CASSVESRITEAFF. The chain joins TRBV9 to TRBJ1-1, with D hard to call. The germline V and J ends were trimmed by 0 bases and 4 bases, with 10 bases remaining between them. CDR1 is SGDLS and CDR2 is YYNGEE in the germline V gene. The length of the CDR3 is 14 residues. Complete variable domain (other parts from reference TRBV9 and TRBJ1-1): DSGVTQTPKHLITATGQRVTLRCSPRSGDLSVYWYQQSLDQGLQFLIQYYNGEERAKGNILERFSAQQFPDLHSELNLSSLELGDSALYFCASSVESRITEAFFGQGTRLTVV.